This T cell receptor (beta chain) emerged from a study of blood T cell repertoires in COVID-19. Whole-study context: Whether acute or convalescent, the COVID-19 samples came from the United States, Italy and Spain. Sources were T cells, B-cell-depleted T cells, or PBMCs; the material itself was cDNA or gDNA.

The V and J ends lost 3 bases and 6 bases, in that order; junction bases with no gene match: 8. The germline V gene encodes CDR1 MDHEN and CDR2 SYDVKM. The CDR3 totals 16 residues. As processed by the authors: Estimates of nucleated cell counts were drawn from the amplification of reference gene primers. Profiled with immunoSEQ multiplex PCR; TCRdb holds only in-frame clones, not every one. The DNA gave D and trimming, while V, J and clone size come from that table. The sample contains 350,000 to 550,000 clones, roughly 90% of which appear only once. Sequenced: peripheral blood. The chain links TRBV28 to TRBJ1-6, with 7 bases that match TRBD1. This receptor was obtained from a woman in her twenties or thirties with acute or convalescent COVID-19. The CDR3 loop is CASSFPGQAGNSPLHF. The CDR3 region has the DNA TGTGCCAGCAGTTTCCCTGGACAGGCTGGTAATTCACCCCTCCACTTT.